One T cell receptor (beta chain) is described in this entry. No antigen is known for it. The data derive from a study of cytomegalovirus exposure and HLA in healthy donors. Study-level findings and limits: In a later analysis, most CMV-associated TCR beta chains appeared HLA-restricted. Some segments of the V type, notably TRBV6-2 and TRBV6-3, were excluded as indistinguishable.

Looked up from germline, CDR1 is LNHDA and CDR2 is SQIVND (reference sequence). This CDR3 region has 14 residues. The V gene lost 3 bases and the J gene lost 0 bases, with 6 bases spanning the gap. It was with 60 Vbeta and 13 Jbeta primers that the PCR ran. Here immunoSEQ multiplex PCR was the method, and the copy in TCRdb shows in-frame clones only, minus some. The sample lists 160,000 or so clones, around 83% occurring once. Material for sequencing was PBMCs. The V and J genes are TRBV19 and TRBJ2-1; D gene ambiguous. The origin of this receptor is a man aged 50 to 60 in good health and CMV-seropositive. The CDR3 spells CASSIRGSYNEQFF. Written as DNA, the CDR3 is TGTGCCAGTAGTATCCGAGGCTCCTACAATGAGCAGTTCTTC.